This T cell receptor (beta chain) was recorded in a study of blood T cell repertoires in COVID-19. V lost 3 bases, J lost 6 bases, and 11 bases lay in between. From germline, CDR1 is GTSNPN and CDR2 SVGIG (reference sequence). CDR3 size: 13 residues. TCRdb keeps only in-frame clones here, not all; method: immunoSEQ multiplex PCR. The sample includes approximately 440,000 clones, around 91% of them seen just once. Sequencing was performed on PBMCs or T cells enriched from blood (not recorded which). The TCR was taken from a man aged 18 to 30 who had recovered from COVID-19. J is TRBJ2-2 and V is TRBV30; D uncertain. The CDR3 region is CAWRHRMAGELFF. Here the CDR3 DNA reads TGTGCCTGGAGGCACAGAATGGCCGGGGAGCTGTTTTTT.